What follows are 16 T cell receptor beta chains derived from one specimen sequenced in a study of T cells in Graves' hyperthyroidism and ophthalmopathy. TCR beta CDR3 regions were amplified from RNA. When the TCR CDR3 underwent first-round RT-PCR, the HTBI primer set was used. TCRdb independently ran MiXCR on the multiplex PCR reads; one entry per CDR3 protein. This sample yields around 350,000 distinct CDR3 sequences, of which less than 20% are seen a single time; about a quarter belongs to the top ten. Material: blood. Receptor source: a young woman with Graves' hyperthyroidism that later progressed to Graves' ophthalmopathy.

This chain connects TRBV14 to TRBJ2-1; 8 bases line up with TRBD1. The V segment lost 2 bases and the J segment 7 bases; nucleotides outside the gene matches: 10. Germline loops: CDR1 SGHDN, CDR2 FVKESK. The CDR3 sequence is 16 residues long. DNA for the CDR3: TGTGCCAGCAGCCAATCCAGACAGGGGTTAACAAATGAGCAGTTCTTC. Translation gives CASSQSRQGLTNEQFF.

This clonotype was observed a few times. The V call is TRBV28, the J call TRBJ2-3; TRBD1 or TRBD2 may be the D gene (6 bases each). This CDR3 spans 17 amino acids. Germline V CDR1 and CDR2: MDHEN, SYDVKM. The ends were cut back, 4 bases at V and 3 bases at J, with 20 bases in the middle. The CDR3 loop reads CASSYRGQGRFTDTQYF. The DNA of the CDR3 is TGTGCCAGCAGTTACCGGGGGCAGGGGAGATTTACAGATACGCAGTATTTT.

CDR3 sequence reads: CASSSFTGAGYNEQFF. The CDR3 region has the DNA TGTGCCAGCAGTTCCTTTACGGGAGCAGGCTACAATGAGCAGTTCTTC. V usage is TRBV12-3 or TRBV12-4 and J usage is TRBJ2-1; maybe TRBD2 (6 bases). The V gene lost 4 bases and the J gene lost 3 bases, with 16 bases spanning the gap. This CDR3 spans 16 amino acids.

The chain uses TRBV15 and TRBJ1-5, with a tentative D call TRBD1 (5 bases). Germline V gene sequence: CDR1 LNHNV, CDR2 YYDKDF (reference sequence). The CDR3 runs 13 residues. V was trimmed by 6 bases and J by 4 bases, leaving 10 bases between them. CDR3 protein: CATRGLGNQPQHF. CDR3 nucleotide sequence: TGTGCCACCAGGGGGCTGGGGAATCAGCCCCAGCATTTT.

Worth noting for this clonotype: At one boundary the junction diverges from the germline segment, which might be a read error. The chain links TRBV20-1 to TRBJ1-1; D unclear. Germline V gene data show CDR1 as DFQATT and CDR2 as SNEGSKA (reference sequence). The CDR3 totals 14 residues. This chain's CDR3 is CSARDRQRNTEALF. The CDR3 region has the DNA TGCAGTGCTAGAGATCGGCAGCGGAACACTGAAGCTCTCTTT.

This clonotype has ten or more counts. V is TRBV28 and J is TRBJ2-7; D is uncertain. V was clipped by 1 base and J by 3 bases, with 13 bases between them. Germline loops: CDR1 MDHEN, CDR2 SYDVKM. This CDR3 region has 15 residues. The CDR3 DNA reads as TGTGCCAGCAGTTTATCCCGGAAATCTATCTACGAGCAGTACTTC. It is translated as CASSLSRKSIYEQYF.

This clonotype occurred many times. J is TRBJ1-5 and V is TRBV18, with a tentative D call TRBD1 (6 bases). The CDR3 is 15 residues long. Trimming took off 2 bases at V and 2 bases at J, with 10 bases between the two ends. Germline V lookup: CDR1 KGHSH, CDR2 LQKENI. The CDR3 protein is CASSPSGAGNQPQHF. CDR3 bases: TGTGCCAGCTCACCATCGGGGGCTGGCAATCAGCCCCAGCATTTT.

The V call is TRBV11-2, the J call TRBJ2-3; 10 nucleotides line up with TRBD2. J gave up 6 bases and V 1 base, and 7 bases lay outside the gene matches. The germline V gene encodes CDR1 SGHAT and CDR2 FQNNGV. CDR3 length equals 16 residues. CDR3 region: CASSLAASGSRDTQYF. CDR3 nucleotide sequence: TGTGCCAGCAGCTTAGCAGCTAGCGGGAGTCGGGATACGCAGTATTTT.

This clonotype was detected many times. The chain has TRBV28 and TRBJ2-7, with D perhaps matching TRBD1 (6 bases). V lost 3 bases, J lost 6 bases, and 18 bases lay in between. Germline values: CDR1 MDHEN, CDR2 SYDVKM. CDR3 length: 15 residues. The CDR3 DNA reads as TGTGCCAGCAGTTTCGGGACAACGGGGAGAGCCGAGCAGTACTTC. It codes for CASSFGTTGRAEQYF.

The J gene is TRBJ2-5, the V gene TRBV5-1; weak D call: TRBD1 (6 bases). CDR1 SGHRS and CDR2 YFSETQ come from the germline V gene. Trimming stripped 4 bases from V and 2 bases from J, with 15 bases between. CDR3 size: 15 residues. This chain's CDR3 is CASSGTTGRQETQYF. Written as DNA, the CDR3 is TGCGCCAGCAGCGGAACCACAGGGCGACAAGAGACCCAGTACTTC.

This clonotype was seen many times. The chain recombines TRBV6-1 with TRBJ2-1, with D unclear. This CDR3 contains 12 residues. Germline CDR1 and CDR2: MNHNS and SASEGT. With 8 bases removed from V and 1 base from J, the gap between germline ends came to 6 bases. The CDR3 DNA follows: TGTGCCAGCGCTTTATCCTACAATGAGCAGTTCTTC. Its translation is CASALSYNEQFF.

This clonotype was counted ten times or more. The chain recombines TRBV5-1 with TRBJ2-1; possibly TRBD1 or TRBD2 for D (5 bases each). This CDR3 has 15 residues. V was shortened by 4 bases and J by 2 bases, with 13 bases between the two germline ends. From germline, CDR1 is SGHRS and CDR2 YFSETQ. DNA for the CDR3: TGCGCCAGCAGCCCTCACTGGGACGCCTACAATGAGCAGTTCTTC. Translated, it gives CASSPHWDAYNEQFF.

A few counts support this clonotype. V and J are TRBV7-9 and TRBJ2-7, with D unresolved. CDR3 length: 13 residues. CDR1 is SEHNR and CDR2 is FQNEAQ in the germline V gene (reference sequence). V lost 6 bases to trimming and J lost 0 bases, with 9 bases between them. The CDR3 DNA follows: TGTGCCAGCAGTGAACAACTCTCCTACGAGCAGTACTTC. This sequence encodes CASSEQLSYEQYF.

As regards this clonotype: At one end, the junction sequence differs from germline, possibly due to a read error. J is TRBJ2-7 and V is TRBV20-1, with 11 bases matching TRBD2. The length of the CDR3 is 15 residues. Germline-derived CDR1 and CDR2 are DFQATT and SNEGSKA (reference sequence). In DNA form, the CDR3 reads TGCAGTGCTAGAGATTTAGCGGGAGGGCTCTACAAGCAGTACTTC. Residues: CSARDLAGGLYKQYF.

This chain links TRBV2 with TRBJ2-3; TRBD2 matches at 7 bases. Trimming took 3 bases from V and 3 from J; bases not matched to a gene: 12. CDR3 length: 17 amino acids. Germline loops: CDR1 SNHLY, CDR2 FYNNEI. The CDR3 DNA follows: TGTGCCAGCAGTGAGGTCGGGAGGCCTCAAAGTACAGATACGCAGTATTTT. This sequence encodes CASSEVGRPQSTDTQYF.

The table lists this clonotype with a few counts. The chain links TRBV7-6 to TRBJ2-1, with TRBD2 as a possible D gene (5 bases). The length of the CDR3 is 16 residues. Trimming pared 1 base from V and 0 bases from J, leaving 10 bases between. CDR1 SGHVS and CDR2 FNYEAQ come from the germline V gene. The CDR3 spells CASSLGVGSSYNEQFF. The CDR3 bases are TGTGCCAGCAGCTTAGGAGTAGGGAGCTCCTACAATGAGCAGTTCTTC.